This T cell receptor (beta chain) originates from a study of T cell repertoires in cytomegalovirus infection (dated by TCRdb to between 2018 and 2020). About the investigation overall: Donor HLA type was relevant to the analysis, because carriage of CMV infection together with the matching HLA type was indicated by public TCR beta signatures.

General conclusions and limits of the study: In the ex vivo response, HLA-C-restricted CMV-specific TCR beta clonotypes were dominant, and in two of eight donors the single most frequent clonotype came from this HLA-C-restricted group. In both this cohort and an independent cohort of several hundred donors, the cumulative frequency of public TCR beta family members distinguished carriers of CMV infection plus the relevant HLA type.

CDR1 is given as SGHVS and CDR2 as FQNEAQ, both from the germline V gene. The V and J ends are trimmed by 5 bases and 3 bases, leaving 28 bases between them. The CDR3 numbers 19 residues from cysteine through phenylalanine. The sequence is cut down to CDR3 DNA, 57 bases in frame from base 1. Sequencing instrument: Illumina HiSeq 1500. TCRdb's own reprocessing of the public reads used fastp at Q25 and MiXCR and kept productive beta chains. Here each entry gathers all rows of one CDR3 protein and keeps the most common genes and DNA. The sample has roughly 500,000 distinct CDR3 sequences on record, approximately 11% of them singletons. The ten largest account for more than 8.5% of the sample. This clonotype came up many times. The antigen it recognizes is unknown. Base qualities are not recorded, but no much larger clone differs from it by a single base.

The TCR originated in a human donor in good health (CMV status not recorded). Some clones in this sample may be carry-over from other donors' samples. The specimen sequenced was PBMCs. The chain joins TRBV7-8 to TRBJ1-1, and the D gene may be TRBD1, 6 bases matching. The nucleotides are TGTGCCAGCAGCCCCCCACCCTACAGGGTATCTGAGTTGGACACTGAAGCTTTCTTT. It translates to CASSPPPYRVSELDTEAFF.